These 13 T cell receptor beta chains came from one sample sequenced in a study of regulatory T cells in long-lasting Graves disease. Arm-PCR with iRepertoire HTBI primers amplified the CDR3 regions for these TCR beta libraries. TCRdb reanalysed the multiplex PCR reads using MiXCR and keeps one entry per CDR3 protein. This table holds hundreds of thousands of distinct CDR3 sequences, 22% found once. Time point meaning: persistent/refractory GD, antithyroid drugs over 5 years with positive TRAb. PBMCs provided the RNA from which the TCR library was made. Sequencing was performed on peripheral blood mononuclear cells (PBMCs), taken when the disease was refractory, from a patient treated with antithyroid drugs. Source of these receptors: a female donor with Graves disease.

This chain joins TRBV6-2 or TRBV6-3 and TRBJ2-1; maybe TRBD2 (5 bases). Germline V gives CDR1 MNHEY, CDR2 SVGEGT. This CDR3 has 15 residues. Trimming removed 2 bases at V and 8 bases at J, with 16 bases between. CDR3 sequence: CASSYGLAKSDEQFF. As DNA, the CDR3 is TGTGCCAGCAGTTACGGGCTAGCTAAGAGCGATGAGCAGTTCTTC.

This clonotype was found a few times. The rearrangement joins TRBV9 to TRBJ1-2, with a possible D match to TRBD1 (5 bases). Germline assignment: CDR1 SGDLS and CDR2 YYNGEE. The CDR3 covers 15 residues. Between the trimmed V and J ends, which lost 0 bases and 4 bases, there was a span of 13 bases. The CDR3 protein is CASSVGERQTYGYTF. As DNA, the CDR3 is TGTGCCAGCAGCGTAGGCGAGAGACAGACCTATGGCTACACCTTC.

V and J are TRBV11-2 and TRBJ2-1; D gene unclear. Looked up from germline, CDR1 is SGHAT and CDR2 is FQNNGV. The CDR3 has 14 residues. Trimming stripped 5 bases from V and 11 bases from J, with 19 bases between. CDR3 nucleotide sequence: TGTGCCAGCAGCCCCCTCAGTTCTAGTGATCAGCAGTTCTTC. This sequence encodes CASSPLSSSDQQFF.

The chain has TRBV28 and TRBJ2-3; TRBD2 agrees at 11 bases. With 1 base clipped from V and 3 bases from J, the junction kept 6 bases outside the gene matches. The CDR3 loop spans 17 amino acids. Germline CDR1 MDHEN, CDR2 SYDVKM. CDR3 amino acids: CASSLSLAGVRTDTQYF. CDR3 DNA: TGTGCCAGCAGTTTATCACTAGCGGGGGTTCGTACAGATACGCAGTATTTT. Using reference TRBV28 and TRBJ2-3 for the parts outside the CDR3, the full variable domain is DVKVTQSSRYLVKRTGEKVFLECVQDMDHENMFWYRQDPGLGLRLIYFSYDVKMKEKGDIPEGYSVSREKKERFSLILESASTNQTSMYLCASSLSLAGVRTDTQYFGPGTRLTVL.

This rearrangement joins TRBV29-1 to TRBJ2-2; TRBD2 agrees at 7 bases. The length of the CDR3 is 14 residues. Germline lookup yields CDR1 SQVTM and CDR2 ANQGSEA. J gave up 0 bases and V 5 bases, and 3 bases lay outside the gene matches. The DNA of the CDR3 is TGCAGCGTTTCGGGAGGTCCGAACACCGGGGAGCTGTTTTTT. It is translated as CSVSGGPNTGELFF.

The chain combines TRBV4-3 with TRBJ2-7, with D perhaps TRBD2 (6 bases). The CDR3 is made up of 13 amino acids. Germline V gene data show CDR1 as LGHNA and CDR2 as YSLEER. The V gene lost 0 bases and the J gene lost 9 bases, with 12 bases spanning the gap. As DNA, the CDR3 is TGCGCCAGCAGCCAAGATAGGAGGGATAGGCAGTACTTC. This translates into CASSQDRRDRQYF.

This clonotype has a count of ten or more. This chain links TRBV28 with TRBJ1-1; D uncertain. Germline lookup yields CDR1 MDHEN and CDR2 SYDVKM. This CDR3 region has 14 residues. The germline V and J ends were trimmed by 1 base and 0 bases, with 6 bases remaining between them. CDR3 loop: CASSLSRVNTEAFF. The CDR3 DNA sequence: TGTGCCAGCAGTTTATCGAGGGTGAACACTGAAGCTTTCTTT.

This clonotype was detected many times. The chain recombines TRBV12-3 or TRBV12-4 with TRBJ2-1; 8 bases line up with TRBD2. The CDR3 loop spans 13 amino acids. The junction had 2 bases not matched to a gene; V was cut back by 5 bases and J by 5 bases. The CDR3 DNA reads TGTGCCAGCAGTCGGACTAGCCACAATGAGCAGTTCTTC. The encoded protein is CASSRTSHNEQFF.

The chain joins TRBV20-1 to TRBJ2-7; 7 positions match TRBD1. This CDR3 has 15 residues. CDR1 and CDR2 from the germline V gene are DFQATT and SNEGSKA (reference sequence). Trimming cost V 5 bases and J 5 bases; bases outside gene matches: 15. DNA for the CDR3: TGCAGTGCTTGGGGGCCCGACAGGGTACCCCACGAGCAGTACTTC. This sequence encodes CSAWGPDRVPHEQYF.

This clonotype was recorded a few times. The V and J genes are TRBV20-1 and TRBJ2-5; 8 bases map to TRBD2. V shed 5 bases, J shed 3 bases, and the junction held 11 bases outside the gene matches. The germline CDR1 and CDR2 sequences are DFQATT and SNEGSKA (reference sequence). CDR3 length: 15 residues. The DNA of the CDR3 is TGCAGTGCTTACACCTTGGGGCGGGGGGAAGAGACCCAGTACTTC. Translated, it gives CSAYTLGRGEETQYF.

V usage is TRBV9 and J usage is TRBJ2-7; tentatively, D is TRBD2 (6 bases). The V gene's germline CDR1 is SGDLS and CDR2 YYNGEE. This CDR3 has 14 amino acids. Trimming stripped 4 bases from V and 2 bases from J, with 13 bases between. The CDR3 here is CASSRGGPPYEQYF. The CDR3 DNA reads as TGTGCCAGCAGCCGTGGAGGGCCGCCCTACGAGCAGTACTTC.

The sample holds many counts of this clonotype. This chain connects TRBV19 to TRBJ1-1; D is unresolved. CDR1 and CDR2 from the germline V gene are LNHDA and SQIVND (reference sequence). The CDR3 has 15 residues. Trimming shortened V by 7 bases and J by 1 base, and 16 bases separated the two germline ends. CDR3 DNA sequence: TGTGCCAGTACCGACGACCGCCTCCCGAACACTGAAGCTTTCTTT. The encoded protein is CASTDDRLPNTEAFF. Full variable domain (rest looked up from reference TRBV19 and TRBJ1-1): DGGITQSPKYLFRKEGQNVTLSCEQNLNHDAMYWYRQDPGQGLRLIYYSQIVNDFQKGDIAEGYSVSREKKESFPLTVTSAQKNPTAFYLCASTDDRLPNTEAFFGQGTRLTVV.

This clonotype was counted between two and nine times. The chain uses TRBV11-2 and TRBJ2-7, with 8 bases fitting TRBD2. Germline CDR1 is SGHAT and CDR2 is FQNNGV. The CDR3 runs 14 residues. Losses at the gene ends were 10 bases for V and 9 bases for J; bases not matched to a gene: 17. CDR3 coding DNA: TGTGCCATCGGGGGGGTCCTTAGCGACCTGGTGCAGTACTTC. Translating gives CAIGGVLSDLVQYF.